The 2 T cell receptor beta chains below were found in one sample sequenced in a study of blood T cell repertoires in COVID-19. Produced via immunoSEQ multiplex PCR; TCRdb's table is partial and in-frame only. Among 110,000 or so clones listed, 85% were seen once. The sample comprised peripheral blood. These receptor sequences come from a human donor in a cohort sampled during active COVID-19.

This rearrangement joins TRBV6-2 or TRBV6-3 to TRBJ1-3; TRBD1 agrees at 8 bases. The V gene's germline CDR1 is MNHEY and CDR2 SVGEGT. The CDR3 totals 16 residues. V shed 6 bases, J shed 0 bases, and the junction held 7 bases outside the gene matches. DNA for the CDR3: TGTGCCAGCAGCAAGGACAGGGCAAACTCTGGAAACACCATATATTTT. Encoded protein: CASSKDRANSGNTIYF.

This chain connects TRBV7-2 to TRBJ1-2, with D possibly being TRBD1 (6 bases). The germline gives CDR1 SGHTA, CDR2 FQGNSA. V shed 2 bases and J shed 3 bases, with 10 bases lying between them. There are 14 residues in the CDR3. In nucleotides, the CDR3 is TGTGCCAGCAGCTTACGGGCAGGGGACTATGGCTACACCTTC. Its protein is CASSLRAGDYGYTF.